This T cell receptor beta chain was retrieved from a study of regulatory T cells in long-lasting Graves disease. General observations from the study: Newly diagnosed patients had higher TCR diversity than persistent Graves' patients did. Persistent disease was associated with favored TRBV28 usage and with favored use of TRBJ1-2 and TRBJ2-5. Accuracy might have suffered from few samples.

The table lists this clonotype with many counts. Antigen unknown. V lost 0 bases and J 4 bases, leaving 10 bases between the germline ends. Germline values: CDR1 SEHNR, CDR2 FQNEAQ (reference sequence). CDR3 length equals 16 residues. CDR3 regions were amplified by Arm-PCR using iRepertoire HTBI primers to build TCR beta libraries. MiXCR was run by TCRdb on the multiplex PCR reads, yielding one entry per CDR3 protein. The table includes approximately 400,000 distinct CDR3 sequences, around 16% detected once. Described time point: newly diagnosed GD, antithyroid drugs for less than 3 months. There was RNA extracted from PBMCs, and the TCR library was made from it.

This chain links TRBV7-9 with TRBJ1-6; tentatively, D is TRBD1 (6 bases). This TCR was recovered from a female donor with Graves disease. Sequences were derived from peripheral blood mononuclear cells (PBMCs), sampled at new diagnosis, from a patient treated with antithyroid drugs. DNA of the CDR3: TGTGCCAGCAGCTTAGCGACAGGTTTTTATAATTCACCCCTCCACTTT. This codes for CASSLATGFYNSPLHF.